This TCR beta chain was documented in a study of memory CD4+ T cells and cytomegalovirus serostatus (dated by TCRdb to between 2018 and 2021). Turning to the overall study: The cohort comprised roughly 35 healthy Belgian adults, 9 CMV seropositive and some 25 CMV seronegative. CD4+ memory TCRbeta repertoires of a Belgian cohort with known cytomegalovirus serostatus were sequenced in order to replicate a published TCR-based CMV serostatus classifier. The investigation overall reported the following: Only CD4+CD45RO+ memory cells were sequenced, in contrast to the original study, in which naive and memory CD4+ and CD8+ populations were covered. On the Belgian cohort, the classifier built on the original framework reached a median bootstrapped AUC of about 0.95, with a 95% CI of 0.76-1.00. The results were interpreted as suggesting that the CMV-associated TCR signature is largely present in the CD4+ memory repertoire. CMV serostatus prediction reached a median bootstrapped AUC of nearly 0.96 with the original framework and just over 0.9 with a US-trained random forest. Of under 200 previously reported CMV-associated TCRbeta sequences, around 70 appeared in the CD4+ memory repertoires, each in one to five individuals.

This clone occurred a few times. No antigen is known for it. Per-base quality was not reported, and no clone a single base away is much larger than it. A FACSAria II was used to sort memory CD4+ T cells, defined as single viable CD3+CD4+CD8-CD45RO+ cells. To determine CMV serostatus, a Roche Elecsys assay was used that detects serum IgG against CMV pp150, pp28, p38 and p52. After thawing, total CD4+ T cells were enriched by positive selection with CD4 magnetic microbeads. The samples came from a different study that was designed specifically to examine the CD4+ T cell memory repertoire. Peripheral blood mononuclear cells were isolated and cryopreserved following standard operating procedures; serum was stored at -80 °C. The staining used CD3-PerCP (BW264/56), CD4-APC (RPA-T4), CD45RO-PE (UCHT1) and CD8-Pacific Orange (3B5) antibodies, and Sytox blue was used to exclude non-viable cells. The Quick-DNA Microprep Kit was used to extract genomic DNA from the sorted cells. TCRbeta DNA was amplified with the immunoSEQ hsTCRbeta kit following the manufacturer's protocol. TCRbeta libraries were sequenced on an Illumina MiSeq instrument. The source study handled its data this way. Once out-of-frame sequences had been removed, millions of distinct TCRbeta sequences were left, which works out to an average of about 66,813 per individual. Two values were used to score each individual: the count of about 160 previously reported CMV-associated TCRbeta sequences and the total count of productive distinct TCRbeta sequences. A beta-binomial model was reimplemented in Python, and random forests from scikit-learn, run with default parameters, were trained on data from the US cohort. Classifier performance on the Belgian cohort was reported as the median AUC with percentile confidence intervals calculated over 10,000 bootstrap iterations. TCRdb limited this immuneACCESS table to in-frame rearrangements with V and J called. A share of clones is missing; checked studies link under half to unresolved V genes, and the rest is unexplained. That table supplies the V and J calls and clone size; D and trimming were determined from the DNA. This sample lists tens of thousands of clones; roughly 78% were detected once. The top ten constitute less than 1% of the sample.

The V end loses 7 bases and the J end loses 9 bases, and a stretch of 10 bases separates them. The CDR3 sequence holds 11 residues, the cysteine and phenylalanine included. This entry keeps only the CDR3 DNA: 33 bases, framed from base 1. Based on the germline V gene (reference sequence), the CDR1 and CDR2 sequences are LNHNV and YYDKDF. Recombination joined TRBV15 with TRBJ1-3; no D segment can be confidently identified. The receptor was derived from an adult in good health and CMV-seronegative. Sequenced sample: memory CD4+ T cells from blood. The CDR3 has the sequence CATIPRVTIYF. DNA sequence: TGTGCCACCATACCCCGGGTCACCATATATTTT.